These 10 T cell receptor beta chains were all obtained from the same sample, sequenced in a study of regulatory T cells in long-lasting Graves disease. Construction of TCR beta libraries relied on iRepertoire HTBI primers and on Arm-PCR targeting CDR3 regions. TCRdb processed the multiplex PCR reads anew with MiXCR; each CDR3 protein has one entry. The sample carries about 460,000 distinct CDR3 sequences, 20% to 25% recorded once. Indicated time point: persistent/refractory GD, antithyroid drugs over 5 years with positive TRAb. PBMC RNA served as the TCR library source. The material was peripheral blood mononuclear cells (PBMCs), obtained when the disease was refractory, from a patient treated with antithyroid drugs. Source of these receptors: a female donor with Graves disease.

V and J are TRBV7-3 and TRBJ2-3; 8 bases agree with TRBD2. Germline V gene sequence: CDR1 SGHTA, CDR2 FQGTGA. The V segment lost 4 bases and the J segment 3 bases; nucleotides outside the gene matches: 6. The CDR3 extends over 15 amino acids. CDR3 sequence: CASSSAGGTTDTQYF. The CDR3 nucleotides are TGTGCCAGCAGCTCCGCGGGGGGCACGACAGATACGCAGTATTTT.

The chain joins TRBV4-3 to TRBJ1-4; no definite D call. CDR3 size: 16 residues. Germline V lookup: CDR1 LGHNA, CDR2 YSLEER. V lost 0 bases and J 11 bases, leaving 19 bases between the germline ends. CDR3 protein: CASSQDTSGPHLKLFF. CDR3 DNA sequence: TGCGCCAGCAGCCAAGATACGTCAGGACCGCACCTGAAACTGTTTTTT.

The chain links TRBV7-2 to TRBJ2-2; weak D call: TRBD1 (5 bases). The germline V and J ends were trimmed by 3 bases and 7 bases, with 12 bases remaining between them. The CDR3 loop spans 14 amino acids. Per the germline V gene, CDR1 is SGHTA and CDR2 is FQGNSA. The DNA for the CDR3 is TGTGCCAGCAGCTTTTACAGGACGGGCGGGGAGCTGTTTTTT. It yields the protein CASSFYRTGGELFF.

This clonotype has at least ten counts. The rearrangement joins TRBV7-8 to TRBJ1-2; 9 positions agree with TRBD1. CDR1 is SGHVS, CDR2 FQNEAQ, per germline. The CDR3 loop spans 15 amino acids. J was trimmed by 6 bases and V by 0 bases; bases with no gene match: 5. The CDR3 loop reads CASSLARDRAHGYTF. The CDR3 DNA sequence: TGTGCCAGCAGCTTAGCACGGGACAGGGCCCATGGCTACACCTTC. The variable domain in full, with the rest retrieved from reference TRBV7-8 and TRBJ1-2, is GAGVSQSPRYKVAKRGQDVALRCDPISGHVSLFWYQQALGQGPEFLTYFQNEAQLDKSGLPSDRFFAERPEGSVSTLKIQRTQQEDSAVYLCASSLARDRAHGYTFGSGTRLTVV.

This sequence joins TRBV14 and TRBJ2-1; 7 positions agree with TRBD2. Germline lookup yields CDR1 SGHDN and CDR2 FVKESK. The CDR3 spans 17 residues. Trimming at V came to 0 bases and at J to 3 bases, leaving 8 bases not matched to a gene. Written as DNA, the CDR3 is TGTGCCAGCAGCCAAGACTGGCTAGCGGCAAGCTACAATGAGCAGTTCTTC. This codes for CASSQDWLAASYNEQFF.

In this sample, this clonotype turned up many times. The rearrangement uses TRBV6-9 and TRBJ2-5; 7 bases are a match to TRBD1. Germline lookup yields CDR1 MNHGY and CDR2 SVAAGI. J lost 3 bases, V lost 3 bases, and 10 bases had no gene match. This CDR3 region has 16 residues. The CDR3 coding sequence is TGTGCCAGCAGTTACGGGACAGAAAATACTAAAGAGACCCAGTACTTC. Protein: CASSYGTENTKETQYF.

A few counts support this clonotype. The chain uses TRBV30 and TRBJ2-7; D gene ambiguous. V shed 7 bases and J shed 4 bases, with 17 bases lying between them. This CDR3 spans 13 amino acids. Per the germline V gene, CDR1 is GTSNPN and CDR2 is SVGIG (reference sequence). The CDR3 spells CASTRVLGYEQYF. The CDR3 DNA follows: TGTGCCTCGACCCGGGTCCTAGGGTACGAGCAGTACTTC. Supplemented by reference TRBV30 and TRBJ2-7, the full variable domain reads SQTIHQWPATLVQPVGSPLSLECTVEGTSNPNLYWYRQAAGRGLQLLFYSVGIGQISSEVPQNLSASRPQDRQFILSSKKLLLSDSGFYLCASTRVLGYEQYFGPGTRLTVT.

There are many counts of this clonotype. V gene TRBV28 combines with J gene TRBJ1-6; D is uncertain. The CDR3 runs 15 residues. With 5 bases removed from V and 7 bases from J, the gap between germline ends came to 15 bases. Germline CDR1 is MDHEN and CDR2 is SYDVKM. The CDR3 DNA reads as TGTGCCAGCAGTGGGCAGGCAGCCGCAAATTCACCCCTCCACTTT. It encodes CASSGQAAANSPLHF.

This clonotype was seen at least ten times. CDR3 loop: CASRKRRAETQYF. The CDR3 DNA is TGTGCCAGCCGTAAGAGGAGGGCAGAGACCCAGTACTTC. The J gene is TRBJ2-5, the V gene TRBV2; TRBD2 is a possible D gene (6 bases). V lost 8 bases and J 4 bases, leaving 14 bases between the germline ends. The CDR3 runs to 13 residues. Per germline, CDR1 SNHLY and CDR2 FYNNEI.

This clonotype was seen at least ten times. The CDR3 DNA sequence: TGTGCCAGCAGTGTTATGGGCCCCAGCGGTTCACCCCTCCACTTT. Protein: CASSVMGPSGSPLHF. The V gene is TRBV2, the J gene TRBJ1-6; D remains unclear. CDR1 is SNHLY, CDR2 FYNNEI, per germline. V dropped 4 bases and J dropped 9 bases, with 16 bases sitting between them. The CDR3 is 15 amino acids.